Following are 22 T cell receptor beta chains from one sample sequenced in a study of T cell responses to AZD1222 COVID-19 vaccine. This table comes from immunoSEQ multiplex PCR, and its TCRdb copy is limited to in-frame clones, with some not included. Here the sample spans 95,000 to 150,000 clones, 88% being singletons. This specimen was peripheral blood, taken on day 0 of AZD1222 vaccination. The receptors derive from an adult in good health.

The sample holds a few counts of this clone. The chain's CDR3 is CSFTGRPHTEAFF. CDR3 nucleotide sequence: TGCAGCTTTACTGGACGACCCCACACTGAAGCTTTCTTT. V and J are TRBV29-1 and TRBJ1-1; D uncertain. Germline loops: CDR1 SQVTM, CDR2 ANQGSEA. V was pared by 8 bases and J by 3 bases, with 16 bases between. The CDR3 extends over 13 amino acids.

The rearrangement uses TRBV6-5 and TRBJ2-2; TRBD1 or TRBD2 may be the D gene (6 bases each). Per germline, CDR1 MNHEY and CDR2 SVGAGI. CDR3 length: 12 residues. V lost 11 bases, J lost 7 bases, and 14 bases lay in between. The CDR3 is CAAIGGFGELFF. The CDR3 region has the DNA TGTGCCGCCATAGGGGGGTTCGGGGAGCTGTTTTTT.

This clone was seen just once. The chain couples TRBV19 to TRBJ1-2; D call uncertain. CDR1 and CDR2 (germline): LNHDA, SQIVND (reference sequence). V lost 1 base to trimming and J lost 7 bases, with 7 bases between them. This CDR3 spans 12 amino acids. The CDR3 DNA reads TGTGCCAGTAGTATAGGGGAGGGTGGCTACACCTTC. This translates into CASSIGEGGYTF.

This clone was found once. The chain couples TRBV7-8 to TRBJ1-1, with D possibly matching TRBD1 (6 bases). There are 14 residues in the CDR3. CDR1 and CDR2 from the germline V gene are SGHVS and FQNEAQ. Trimming pared 5 bases from V and 7 bases from J, leaving 17 bases between. DNA for the CDR3: TGTGCCAGCAGCCGCCGTCCTCAGGGGAATGAAGCTTTCTTT. Translated, it gives CASSRRPQGNEAFF.

This rearrangement joins TRBV7-7 to TRBJ1-1; D not resolved. Trimming cost V 3 bases and J 2 bases, with 7 bases left between them. The germline V gene encodes CDR1 SSHAT and CDR2 FNYEAQ (reference sequence). The CDR3 runs to 13 residues. The DNA for the CDR3 is TGTGCCAGCAGCTTGGGATTTAACACTGAAGCTTTCTTT. This gives the protein CASSLGFNTEAFF.

A single count supports this clone. V usage is TRBV29-1 and J usage is TRBJ1-2, with TRBD1 identical over 9 bases. The V and J ends lost 6 bases and 0 bases, in that order; junction bases with no gene match: 5. CDR1 SQVTM and CDR2 ANQGSEA come from the germline V gene. This CDR3 spans 14 amino acids. The CDR3 here is CSVGQGKANYGYTF. The CDR3 coding sequence is TGCAGCGTGGGACAGGGCAAAGCTAACTATGGCTACACCTTC.

The chain has TRBV6-2 or TRBV6-3 and TRBJ1-5; D gene uncertain. Germline lookup yields CDR1 MNHEY and CDR2 SVGEGT. V lost 6 bases and J lost 1, with 7 bases in between. The CDR3 extends over 13 amino acids. The DNA for the CDR3 is TGTGCCAGCAGGTACGTGAGCAATCAGCCCCAGCATTTT. It specifies CASRYVSNQPQHF.

The chain is built from TRBV6-2 or TRBV6-3 and TRBJ1-5; 7 bases map to TRBD1. CDR1 is MNHEY, CDR2 SVGEGT, per germline. There are 14 residues in the CDR3. V lost 4 bases to trimming and J lost 6 bases; unmatched junction nucleotides: 6. The CDR3 spells CASSFKGAPQPQHF. Written as DNA, the CDR3 is TGTGCCAGCAGTTTCAAGGGGGCCCCTCAGCCCCAGCATTTT.

This clone was seen a handful of times. The J gene is TRBJ2-2, the V gene TRBV5-1; 11 bases fit TRBD2. This CDR3 has 16 amino acids. CDR1 and CDR2 (germline): SGHRS, YFSETQ. V gave up 4 bases and J gave up 2 bases; unmatched junction bases: 4. CDR3 sequence reads: CASSVLAGGNTGELFF. As DNA, the CDR3 is TGCGCCAGCAGCGTTCTAGCGGGAGGCAACACCGGGGAGCTGTTTTTT.

This clone was counted once. This chain joins TRBV27 and TRBJ2-2; TRBD2 matches 11 bases. The ends lost 5 bases at V and 5 bases at J; junction bases unmatched: 1. Germline V lookup: CDR1 MNHEY, CDR2 SMNVEV (reference sequence). CDR3 size: 14 residues. In DNA, the CDR3 is TGTGCCAGCAGTCTAGCGGGAGGAACCGGGGAGCTGTTTTTT. Translated: CASSLAGGTGELFF.

CDR3 DNA sequence: TGTGCCAGTAGTATGGGAGTTCTGGGGACTGAAGCTTTCTTT. Its protein is CASSMGVLGTEAFF. J is TRBJ1-1 and V is TRBV19; D gene ambiguous. The CDR3 is made up of 14 amino acids. CDR1 is LNHDA and CDR2 is SQIVND in the germline V gene (reference sequence). The V end lost 3 bases, the J end lost 5 bases, and 13 bases lay between the germline ends.

The V and J genes are TRBV5-5 and TRBJ2-3; D possibly corresponds to TRBD2 (6 bases). The length of the CDR3 is 13 residues. CDR1 is SGHKS and CDR2 is YYEKEE in the germline V gene (reference sequence). Deletions cut 4 bases from V and 9 bases from J, with 15 bases between. The CDR3 region has the DNA TGTGCCAGCAGCCCGGGGGTGGGAAGGACGCAGTATTTT. Encoded protein: CASSPGVGRTQYF.

This chain links TRBV27 with TRBJ2-1, with D hard to call. Germline V gives CDR1 MNHEY, CDR2 SMNVEV (reference sequence). V was cut by 1 base and J by 6 bases, with 10 bases left in between. The CDR3 consists of 14 residues. The CDR3 region has the DNA TGTGCCAGCAGTTTATTTAAATCGGGCAATGAGCAGTTCTTC. Encoded protein: CASSLFKSGNEQFF.

This clone was observed a few times. The chain recombines TRBV29-1 with TRBJ1-4, with D unresolved. V was clipped by 8 bases and J by 8 bases, with 12 bases between them. Germline CDR1 SQVTM, CDR2 ANQGSEA. The CDR3 totals 11 residues. CDR3 bases: TGCAGCATAATCTTAGGGGAAAAACTGTTTTTT. It specifies CSIILGEKLFF.

This chain connects TRBV7-2 to TRBJ2-7, with TRBD2 matching over 14 bases. Trimming removed 4 bases from V and 2 bases from J; junction bases left unmatched: 13. Germline values: CDR1 SGHTA, CDR2 FQGNSA. CDR3 length: 19 amino acids. As DNA, the CDR3 is TGTGCCAGCAGCTCGCCTTCGGGACTAGCGGGGGCCCGCGCCTACGAGCAGTACTTC. Protein sequence: CASSSPSGLAGARAYEQYF.

This chain joins TRBV2 and TRBJ1-5; TRBD1 aligns across 7 bases. The J segment lost 4 bases and the V segment lost 4 bases, leaving 7 bases of the junction unmatched. The CDR3 covers 15 residues. In germline, CDR1 is SNHLY, CDR2 FYNNEI. The CDR3 DNA sequence: TGTGCCAGCAGTGCCCGGGACAGTCGAAATCAGCCCCAGCATTTT. This codes for CASSARDSRNQPQHF.

This clone was seen a single time. The chain joins TRBV7-9 to TRBJ1-5, with 9 bases matching TRBD1. The CDR3 runs to 15 residues. V dropped 5 bases and J dropped 4; count of bases not matched to a gene: 6. Germline V gives CDR1 SEHNR, CDR2 FQNEAQ (reference sequence). CDR3 DNA sequence: TGTGCCAGCAGCACCCGACAGGGGGAGAATCAGCCCCAGCATTTT. Protein: CASSTRQGENQPQHF.

The V gene is TRBV4-2, the J gene TRBJ1-2, with 10 bases that match TRBD1. J lost 8 bases, V lost 3 bases, and 9 bases had no gene match. CDR1 and CDR2 from the germline V gene are LGHNA and YNFKEQ. This CDR3 is built from 15 residues. The DNA of the CDR3 is TGTGCCAGCAGCCAGTCCCGGGACAGGGGATACGGCTACACCTTC. It codes for CASSQSRDRGYGYTF.

CDR3 amino acids: CASSAEGGTGPDTQYF. The CDR3, as DNA: TGTGCCAGCAGCGCCGAGGGCGGGACGGGTCCAGATACGCAGTATTTT. This chain connects TRBV9 to TRBJ2-3; maybe TRBD2 (6 bases). V was shortened by 3 bases and J by 4 bases, with 18 bases between the two germline ends. The CDR3 is made up of 16 amino acids. CDR1 and CDR2 from the germline V gene are SGDLS and YYNGEE.

In its sample, this clone was seen a few times. This chain uses TRBV7-2 with TRBJ1-2; TRBD1 matches 10 bases. CDR3 length equals 14 residues. Germline CDR1 is SGHTA and CDR2 is FQGNSA. V gave up 2 bases and J gave up 5 bases; unmatched junction bases: 2. CDR3 residues: CASSLQGQGYGYTF. CDR3 coding DNA: TGTGCCAGCAGCTTACAGGGACAGGGGTATGGCTACACCTTC.

The chain has TRBV3-1 (or the pseudogene TRBV3-2) and TRBJ1-1; no definite D call. CDR1 and CDR2 from the germline V gene are LGHDT and YNNKEL (reference sequence). The CDR3 is made up of 14 amino acids. V lost 1 base, J lost 2 bases, and 8 bases lay in between. The CDR3 DNA follows: TGTGCCAGCAGCCAAGTGATAATCAACACTGAAGCTTTCTTT. It translates to CASSQVIINTEAFF.

V and J are TRBV15 and TRBJ2-5; D gene unclear. The CDR3 runs to 14 residues. From germline, CDR1 is LNHNV and CDR2 YYDKDF (reference sequence). V was shortened by 0 bases and J by 1 base, with 6 bases between the two germline ends. CDR3 in DNA: TGTGCCACCAGCAGAGATCATCCCCAAGAGACCCAGTACTTC. It is translated as CATSRDHPQETQYF. The complete variable domain, with remaining parts taken from reference TRBV15 and TRBJ2-5, reads DAMVIQNPRYQVTQFGKPVTLSCSQTLNHNVMYWYQQKSSQAPKLLFHYYDKDFNNEADTPDNFQSRRPNTSFCFLDIRSPGLGDTAMYLCATSRDHPQETQYFGPGTRLLVL.